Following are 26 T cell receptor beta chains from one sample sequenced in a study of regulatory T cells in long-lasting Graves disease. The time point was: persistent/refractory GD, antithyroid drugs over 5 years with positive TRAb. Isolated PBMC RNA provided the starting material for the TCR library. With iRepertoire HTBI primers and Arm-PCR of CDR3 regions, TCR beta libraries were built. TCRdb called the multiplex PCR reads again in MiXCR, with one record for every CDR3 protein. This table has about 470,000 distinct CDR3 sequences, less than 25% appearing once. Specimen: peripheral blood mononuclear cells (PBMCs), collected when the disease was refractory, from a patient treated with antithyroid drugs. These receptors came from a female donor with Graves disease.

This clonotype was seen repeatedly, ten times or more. The CDR3 DNA reads TGTGCCAGCAGCCAAGGGGCAGACTACGAGCAGTACTTC. It specifies CASSQGADYEQYF. The chain uses TRBV3-1 and TRBJ2-7; D not certain. V dropped 1 base and J dropped 3 bases, with 7 bases sitting between them. The CDR3 loop spans 13 amino acids. Germline V gene data show CDR1 as LGHDT and CDR2 as YNNKEL (reference sequence).

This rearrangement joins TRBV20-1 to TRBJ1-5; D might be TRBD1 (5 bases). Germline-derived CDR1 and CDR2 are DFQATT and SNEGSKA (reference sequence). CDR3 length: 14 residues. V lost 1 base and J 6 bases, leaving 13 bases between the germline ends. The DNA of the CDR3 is TGCAGTGCTAGAGGCGCAGGGTCTCCTCAGCCCCAGCATTTT. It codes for CSARGAGSPQPQHF.

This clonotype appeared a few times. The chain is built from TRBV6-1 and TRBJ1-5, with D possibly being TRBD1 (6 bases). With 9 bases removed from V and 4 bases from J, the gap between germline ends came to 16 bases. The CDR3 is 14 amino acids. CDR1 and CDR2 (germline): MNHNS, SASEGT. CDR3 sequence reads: CASLHRGQNQPQHF. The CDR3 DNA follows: TGTGCCAGTCTCCACCGGGGGCAGAATCAGCCCCAGCATTTT.

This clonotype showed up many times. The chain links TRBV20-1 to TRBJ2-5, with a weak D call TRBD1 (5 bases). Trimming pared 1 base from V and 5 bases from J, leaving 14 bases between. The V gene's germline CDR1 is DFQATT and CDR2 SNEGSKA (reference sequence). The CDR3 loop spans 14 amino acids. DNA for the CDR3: TGCAGTGCTAGAGCTACAGGTCGTGGGGAGACCCAGTACTTC. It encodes CSARATGRGETQYF.

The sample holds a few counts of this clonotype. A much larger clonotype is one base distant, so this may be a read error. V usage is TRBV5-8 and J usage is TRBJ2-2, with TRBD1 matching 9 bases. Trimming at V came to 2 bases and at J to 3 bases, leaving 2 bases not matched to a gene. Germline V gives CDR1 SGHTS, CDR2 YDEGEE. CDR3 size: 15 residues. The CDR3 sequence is CASSFDRGYTGELFF. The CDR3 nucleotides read TGTGCCAGCAGCTTCGACAGGGGGTACACCGGGGAGCTGTTTTTT.

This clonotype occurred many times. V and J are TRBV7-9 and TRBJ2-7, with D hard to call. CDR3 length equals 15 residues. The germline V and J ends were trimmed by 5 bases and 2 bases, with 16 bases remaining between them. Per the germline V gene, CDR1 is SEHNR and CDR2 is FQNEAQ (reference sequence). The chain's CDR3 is CASSPHMGIAYEQYF. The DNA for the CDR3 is TGTGCCAGCAGCCCCCATATGGGGATCGCCTACGAGCAGTACTTC.

CDR3 DNA: TGCGCCAGCAGCTTGTTTCCGGGGGGAAACACCATATATTTT. Its translation: CASSLFPGGNTIYF. The chain is built from TRBV5-1 and TRBJ1-3; D not certain. Between the trimmed V and J ends, which lost 1 base and 4 bases, there was a span of 9 bases. Germline assignment: CDR1 SGHRS and CDR2 YFSETQ. The CDR3 runs to 14 residues.

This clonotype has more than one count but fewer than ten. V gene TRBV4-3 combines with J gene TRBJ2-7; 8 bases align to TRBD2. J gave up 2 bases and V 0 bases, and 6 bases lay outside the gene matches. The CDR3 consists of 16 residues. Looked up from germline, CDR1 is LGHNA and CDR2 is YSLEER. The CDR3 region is CASSQEAGGPTYEQYF. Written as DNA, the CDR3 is TGCGCCAGCAGCCAAGAGGCGGGAGGACCCACCTACGAGCAGTACTTC.

CDR3 amino acids: CASTVGHGYTF. In DNA, the CDR3 is TGTGCCAGCACCGTTGGCCATGGCTACACCTTC. The genes are TRBV6-2 or TRBV6-3 and TRBJ1-2; no definite D call. The germline gives CDR1 MNHEY, CDR2 SVGEGT. The CDR3 is made up of 11 amino acids. Trimming cost V 7 bases and J 6 bases, with 9 bases left between them.

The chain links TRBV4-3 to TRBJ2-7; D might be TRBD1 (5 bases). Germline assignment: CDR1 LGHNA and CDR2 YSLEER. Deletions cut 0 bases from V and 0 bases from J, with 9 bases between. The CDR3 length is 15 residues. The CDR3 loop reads CASSQDTGLSYEQYF. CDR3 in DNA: TGCGCCAGCAGCCAAGATACAGGCCTCTCCTACGAGCAGTACTTC.

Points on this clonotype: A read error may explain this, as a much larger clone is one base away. CDR3 coding DNA: TGCAGTGCTTCGGGACAGAACAATCAGCCCCAGCATTTT. This sequence encodes CSASGQNNQPQHF. The chain employs TRBV20-1 and TRBJ1-5; 7 bases fit TRBD1. J was trimmed by 3 bases and V by 5 bases; bases with no gene match: 4. The CDR3 runs 13 residues. Germline CDR1 is DFQATT and CDR2 is SNEGSKA (reference sequence).

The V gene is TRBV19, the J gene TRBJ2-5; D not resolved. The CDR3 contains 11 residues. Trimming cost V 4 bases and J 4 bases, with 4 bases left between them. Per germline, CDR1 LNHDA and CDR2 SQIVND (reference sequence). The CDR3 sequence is CASSNGETQYF. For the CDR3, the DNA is TGTGCCAGTAGTAACGGAGAGACCCAGTACTTC.

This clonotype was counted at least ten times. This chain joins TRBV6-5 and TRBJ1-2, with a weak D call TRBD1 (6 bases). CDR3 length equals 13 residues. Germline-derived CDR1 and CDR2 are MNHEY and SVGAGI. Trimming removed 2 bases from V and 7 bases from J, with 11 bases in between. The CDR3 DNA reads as TGTGCCAGCAGTTACGGGGGGGCATTTGGCTACACCTTC. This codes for CASSYGGAFGYTF.

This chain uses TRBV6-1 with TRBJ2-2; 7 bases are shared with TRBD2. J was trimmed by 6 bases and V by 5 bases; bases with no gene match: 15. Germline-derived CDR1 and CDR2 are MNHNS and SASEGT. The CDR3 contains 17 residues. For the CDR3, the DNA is TGTGCCAGCAGTACTAGCGAACGGGATTCATTCTCCGGGGAGCTGTTTTTT. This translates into CASSTSERDSFSGELFF.

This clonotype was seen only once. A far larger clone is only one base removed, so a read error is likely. The CDR3 DNA follows: TGTGCCAGCAGCCCACTAGCCATCGCACAAGAGACCCAGTACTTC. Translation: CASSPLAIAQETQYF. The chain carries TRBV7-2 and TRBJ2-5; D might be TRBD2 (6 bases). This CDR3 comprises 15 residues. The germline V and J ends were trimmed by 5 bases and 2 bases, with 15 bases remaining between them. Germline V gene lookup returns CDR1 SGHTA and CDR2 FQGNSA. The whole variable domain, remainder taken from reference TRBV7-2 and TRBJ2-5, is GAGVSQSPSNKVTEKGKDVELRCDPISGHTALYWYRQSLGQGLEFLIYFQGNSAPDKSGLPSDRFSAERTGGSVSTLTIQRTQQEDSAVYLCASSPLAIAQETQYFGPGTRLLVL.

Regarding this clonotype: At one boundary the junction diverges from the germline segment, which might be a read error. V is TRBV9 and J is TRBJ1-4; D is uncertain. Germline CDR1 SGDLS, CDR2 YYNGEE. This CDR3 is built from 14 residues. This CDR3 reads CASSPWEANENLFF. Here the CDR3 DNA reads TGTGCCAGCAGCCCCTGGGAGGCTAATGAAAACCTGTTTTTT.

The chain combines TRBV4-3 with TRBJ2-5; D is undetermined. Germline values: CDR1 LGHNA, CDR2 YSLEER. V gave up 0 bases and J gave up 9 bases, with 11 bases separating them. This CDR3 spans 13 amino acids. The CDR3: CASSQDRVGPQYF. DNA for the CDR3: TGCGCCAGCAGCCAAGATAGGGTGGGTCCCCAGTACTTC.

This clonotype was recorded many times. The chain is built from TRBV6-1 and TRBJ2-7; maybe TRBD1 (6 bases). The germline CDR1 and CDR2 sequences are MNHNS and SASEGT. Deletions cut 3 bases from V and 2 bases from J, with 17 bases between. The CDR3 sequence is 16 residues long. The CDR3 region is CASSDPAGAGPYEQYF. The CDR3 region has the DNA TGTGCCAGCAGTGATCCCGCAGGGGCGGGCCCCTACGAGCAGTACTTC.

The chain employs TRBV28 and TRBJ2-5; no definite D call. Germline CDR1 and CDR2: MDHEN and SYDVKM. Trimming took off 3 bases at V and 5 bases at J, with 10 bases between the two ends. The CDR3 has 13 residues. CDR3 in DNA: TGTGCCAGCAGTTTGTGGCGGTGGGAGACCCAGTACTTC. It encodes CASSLWRWETQYF.

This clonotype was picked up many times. DNA for the CDR3: TGCAGCGGCCACTCCACTGAAGCTTTCTTT. Amino acids: CSGHSTEAFF. J is TRBJ1-1 and V is TRBV29-1; D is unresolved. V dropped 7 bases and J dropped 4 bases, with 7 bases sitting between them. Germline V gives CDR1 SQVTM, CDR2 ANQGSEA. The CDR3 contains 10 residues.

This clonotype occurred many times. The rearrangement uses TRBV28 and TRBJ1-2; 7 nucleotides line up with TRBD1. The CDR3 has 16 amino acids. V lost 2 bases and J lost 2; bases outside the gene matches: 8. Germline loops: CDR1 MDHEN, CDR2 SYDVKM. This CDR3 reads CASSLRGTGVNYGYTF. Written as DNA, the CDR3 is TGTGCCAGCAGTTTAAGGGGAACAGGGGTAAACTATGGCTACACCTTC.

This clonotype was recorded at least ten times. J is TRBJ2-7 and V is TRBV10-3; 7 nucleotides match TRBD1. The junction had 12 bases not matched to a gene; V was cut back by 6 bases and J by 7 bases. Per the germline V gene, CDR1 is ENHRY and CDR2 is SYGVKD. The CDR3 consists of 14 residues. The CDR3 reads CAISAGTAFKEQYF. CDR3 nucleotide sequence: TGTGCCATCAGCGCCGGGACAGCCTTTAAAGAGCAGTACTTC.

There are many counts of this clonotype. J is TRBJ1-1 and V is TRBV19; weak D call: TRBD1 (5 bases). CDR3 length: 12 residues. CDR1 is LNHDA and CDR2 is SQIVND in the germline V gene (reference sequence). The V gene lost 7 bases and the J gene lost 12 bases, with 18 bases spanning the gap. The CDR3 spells CASKNPGLRSFF. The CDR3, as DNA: TGTGCCAGTAAAAACCCGGGACTACGTTCTTTCTTT.

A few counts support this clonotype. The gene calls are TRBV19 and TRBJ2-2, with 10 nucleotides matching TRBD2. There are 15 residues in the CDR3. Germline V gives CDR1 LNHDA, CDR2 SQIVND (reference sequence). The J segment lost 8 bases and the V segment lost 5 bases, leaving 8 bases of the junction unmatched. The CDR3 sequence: CASSQPGLAFGELFF. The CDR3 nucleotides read TGTGCCAGTAGTCAACCGGGACTAGCGTTTGGGGAGCTGTTTTTT.

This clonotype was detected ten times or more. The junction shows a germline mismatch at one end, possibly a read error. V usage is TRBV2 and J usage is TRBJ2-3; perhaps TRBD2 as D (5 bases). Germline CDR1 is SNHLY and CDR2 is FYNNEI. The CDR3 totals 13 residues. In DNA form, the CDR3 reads TGTGCCAGTTGGACTGATAGCACGGATACGCAGTATTTT. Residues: CASWTDSTDTQYF.

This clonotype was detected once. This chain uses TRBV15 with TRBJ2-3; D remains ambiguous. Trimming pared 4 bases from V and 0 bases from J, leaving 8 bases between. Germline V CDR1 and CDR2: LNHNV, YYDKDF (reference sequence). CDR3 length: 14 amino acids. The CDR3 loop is CATSTRKSTDTQYF. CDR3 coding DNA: TGTGCCACCAGCACCCGAAAGAGCACAGATACGCAGTATTTT.